This is a list of T cell receptor beta chains from one sample in a study of cytomegalovirus exposure and HLA in healthy donors. Libraries were prepared by immunoSEQ multiplex PCR; TCRdb keeps only in-frame clonotypes and omits some of them. The sample yields 150,000 to 200,000 clones, around 80% seen once. What was sequenced was PBMCs. These TCRs come from a human donor in good health. Both conserved end residues are part of each CDR3. D genes are given only for firm matches. Clone size is stated in some rows and not others, as once, few, many or a class when expanded.

D,V,J,length,size,CDR3,DNA
TRBD1,TRBV7-9,TRBJ2-7,14,NA,CASSHRDRPYEQYF,TGTGCCAGCAGCCACAGGGACAGACCCTACGAGCAGTACTTC
NA,TRBV6-1,TRBJ1-2,14,NA,CASMVGARNYGYTF,TGTGCCAGCATGGTGGGGGCGCGGAACTATGGCTACACCTTC
NA,TRBV18,TRBJ2-1,15,once,CASSPLSRGGNEQFF,TGTGCCAGCTCACCACTTTCGAGGGGGGGTAATGAGCAGTTCTTC
NA,TRBV13,TRBJ1-2,14,NA,CASSLSLQNYGYTF,TGTGCCAGCAGCTTAAGTTTACAGAACTATGGCTACACCTTC
NA,TRBV10-3,TRBJ2-7,15,NA,CAISPREGAFYEQYF,TGTGCCATCAGCCCCAGAGAGGGCGCCTTCTACGAGCAGTACTTC
NA,TRBV4-3,TRBJ2-1,18,NA,CASSQDQTGPNPYNAQFF,TGCGCCAGCAGCCAAGATCAGACAGGCCCCAATCCCTACAATGCGCAGTTCTTC
NA,TRBV5-1,TRBJ2-7,11,NA,CASSLRGEQYF,TGCGCCAGCAGCCTGCGGGGCGAGCAGTACTTC
NA,TRBV5-6,TRBJ2-7,14,NA,CASSLGGAVGEQYF,TGTGCCAGCAGCTTGGGCGGGGCGGTCGGGGAGCAGTACTTC
NA,TRBV7-2,TRBJ2-1,14,NA,CASTLRGTYNEQFF,TGTGCCAGCACCCTTAGGGGGACCTACAATGAGCAGTTCTTC
NA,TRBV5-4,TRBJ2-3,14,NA,CASSRGGNTDTQYF,TGTGCCAGCAGCCGGGGCGGGAACACAGATACGCAGTATTTT
TRBD1,TRBV6-5,TRBJ1-5,14,NA,CASSPDRGNQPQHF,TGTGCCAGCAGCCCAGACAGGGGGAATCAGCCCCAGCATTTT
NA,TRBV6-6,TRBJ2-7,13,NA,CASSYRGSSEQYF,TGTGCCAGCAGTTACCGGGGTTCCTCCGAGCAGTACTTC
NA,TRBV18,TRBJ2-7,12,NA,CASSPFPSEQYF,TGTGCCAGCTCACCATTCCCTTCCGAGCAGTACTTC
NA,TRBV1,TRBJ2-2,15,NA,CTSSQVANPGGELFF,TGCACCAGCAGCCAAGTAGCCAACCCGGGAGGGGAGCTGTTTTTT
TRBD2,TRBV5-1,TRBJ2-5,18,NA,CASSLGHGSGGTQETQYF,TGCGCCAGCAGCTTGGGGCACGGGAGCGGGGGGACGCAAGAGACCCAGTACTTC
NA,TRBV9,TRBJ2-7,13,NA,CASSTTSSYEQYF,TGTGCCAGCAGCACTACGAGCTCCTACGAGCAGTACTTC
TRBD1,TRBV23-1,TRBJ2-6,16,NA,CASSQQGANGANVLTF,TGCGCCAGCAGTCAACAGGGGGCGAATGGGGCCAACGTCCTGACTTTC
TRBD1,TRBV6-1,TRBJ1-1,13,NA,CASRGTGHTEAFF,TGTGCCAGCAGGGGGACAGGCCACACTGAAGCTTTCTTT
NA,TRBV7-9,TRBJ1-1,14,once,CASSLADPGTEAFF,TGTGCCAGCAGCTTAGCGGACCCGGGGACTGAAGCTTTCTTT
TRBD2,TRBV7-2,TRBJ2-1,17,NA,CASTISGLAGAPNEQFF,TGTGCCAGCACAATTTCGGGACTAGCGGGGGCTCCAAATGAGCAGTTCTTC
TRBD1,TRBV7-2,TRBJ1-6,14,NA,CASSLGTENSPLHF,TGTGCCAGCAGCCTCGGGACAGAAAATTCACCCCTCCACTTT
TRBD2,TRBV6-6,TRBJ2-3,16,NA,CASRKSGTREGDTQYF,TGTGCCAGCAGAAAGTCCGGGACTAGGGAAGGAGATACGCAGTATTTT
TRBD2,TRBV27,TRBJ2-1,15,NA,CASSSTGGSYNEQFF,TGTGCCAGCAGTTCAACGGGGGGCTCCTACAATGAGCAGTTCTTC
NA,TRBV6-5,TRBJ1-6,16,once,CASSYGLATYNSPLHF,TGTGCCAGCAGTTACGGTTTAGCCACCTATAATTCACCCCTCCACTTT
NA,TRBV11-3,TRBJ2-3,13,few,CASSFGDTDTQYF,TGTGCCAGCAGCTTCGGGGACACAGATACGCAGTATTTT
TRBD2,TRBV6-1,TRBJ2-3,16,NA,CASSEEWSGGADTQYF,TGTGCCAGCAGTGAAGAGTGGAGCGGGGGGGCCGACACGCAGTATTTT
TRBD2,TRBV27,TRBJ2-5,15,NA,CASSFASGYQETQYF,TGTGCCAGCTCCTTCGCTAGCGGGTACCAAGAGACCCAGTACTTC
TRBD1,TRBV5-1,TRBJ2-1,17,NA,CASSLWPGQGSYNEQFF,TGCGCCAGCAGCTTGTGGCCCGGACAGGGCTCCTACAATGAGCAGTTCTTC
NA,TRBV11-1,TRBJ2-5,15,NA,CASSTDPGVSETQYF,TGTGCCAGCAGCACAGATCCGGGGGTTTCGGAGACCCAGTACTTC
NA,TRBV6-1,TRBJ1-2,13,once,CASSELVAYGYTF,TGTGCCAGCAGTGAATTGGTAGCCTATGGCTACACCTTC
TRBD1,TRBV27,TRBJ1-1,20,NA,CASSLQSWVGRGQGATEAFF,TGTGCCAGCAGTTTACAGTCCTGGGTCGGTCGAGGACAGGGGGCTACTGAAGCTTTCTTT
NA,TRBV2,TRBJ1-5,15,NA,CASRPGQNSNQPQHF,TGTGCCAGCAGACCCGGACAGAATAGCAATCAGCCCCAGCATTTT
NA,TRBV4-2,TRBJ2-2,14,NA,CASSQDIRSGELFF,TGTGCCAGCAGCCAAGATATCCGGTCCGGGGAGCTGTTTTTT
NA,TRBV6-5,TRBJ2-7,14,NA,CASSTRQAGNEQYF,TGTGCCAGCAGTACTCGCCAGGCGGGAAACGAGCAGTACTTC
NA,TRBV7-2,TRBJ2-2,15,NA,CASSLSRTDTGELFF,TGTGCCAGCAGCTTATCCAGAACCGACACCGGGGAGCTGTTTTTT
NA,TRBV11-2,TRBJ2-7,12,NA,CASSRLGSEQYF,TGTGCCAGCAGCAGGCTGGGCTCCGAGCAGTACTTC
NA,TRBV6-5,TRBJ1-1,15,few,CASSYRDTLNTEAFF,TGTGCCAGCAGTTACCGGGACACACTGAACACTGAAGCTTTCTTT
NA,TRBV6-1,TRBJ2-5,12,NA,CASSGRLETQYF,TGTGCCAGCTCAGGGCGCTTGGAGACCCAGTACTTC
TRBD2,TRBV6-6,TRBJ2-7,14,NA,CASSPSSGGREQYF,TGTGCCAGCAGTCCCTCTAGCGGGGGGCGCGAGCAGTACTTC
NA,TRBV4-3,TRBJ1-1,13,NA,CASSQDNRAEAFF,TGCGCCAGCAGCCAAGATAATCGCGCTGAAGCTTTCTTT
TRBD1,TRBV4-3,TRBJ1-6,16,NA,CASSRPPGQGNSPLHF,TGCGCCAGCAGCCGTCCCCCGGGACAGGGCAATTCACCCCTCCACTTT
TRBD1,TRBV9,TRBJ1-2,15,NA,CASSETGGLFGGYTF,TGTGCCAGCAGCGAGACAGGGGGCTTATTTGGTGGCTACACCTTC
TRBD2,TRBV4-3,TRBJ2-1,17,NA,CASSQAPSGGAYNEQFF,TGCGCCAGCAGCCAGGCCCCTAGCGGGGGGGCCTATAATGAGCAGTTCTTC
NA,TRBV19,TRBJ2-3,15,NA,CASSTQGKGSDTQYF,TGTGCCAGTAGCACCCAGGGAAAAGGGTCAGATACGCAGTATTTT
NA,TRBV5-8,TRBJ2-7,14,NA,CASSFGGLAYEQYF,TGTGCCAGCAGCTTTGGGGGCCTAGCCTACGAGCAGTACTTC
NA,TRBV11-2,TRBJ2-7,15,NA,CASSSLRDTTYEQYF,TGTGCCAGCAGCTCTCTCCGGGACACCACCTACGAGCAGTACTTC
NA,TRBV27,TRBJ1-2,15,NA,CASSTTKGANYGYTF,TGTGCCAGCAGTACCACCAAGGGGGCTAACTATGGCTACACCTTC
NA,TRBV27,TRBJ1-3,15,NA,CASSLSVAAGNTIYF,TGTGCCAGCAGTTTATCGGTAGCGGCTGGAAACACCATATATTTT
NA,TRBV4-3,TRBJ1-1,14,few,CASSQEPGDTEAFF,TGCGCCAGCAGCCAAGAACCAGGGGACACTGAAGCTTTCTTT
TRBD2,TRBV7-2,TRBJ2-7,12,NA,CASSFSGGEQYF,TGTGCCAGCAGCTTTAGCGGGGGCGAGCAGTACTTC
NA,TRBV10-2,TRBJ1-2,10,NA,CARTFYGYTF,TGCGCCAGGACATTTTATGGCTACACCTTC
NA,TRBV2,TRBJ2-5,11,NA,CASLREETQYF,TGTGCCAGCTTGAGGGAAGAGACCCAGTACTTC
NA,TRBV6-6,TRBJ2-7,13,NA,CAITPGLDYEQYF,TGTGCCATAACCCCGGGACTCGACTACGAGCAGTACTTC
TRBD2,TRBV29-1,TRBJ2-3,12,NA,CSVLGLGGTQYF,TGCAGCGTTTTGGGTCTCGGGGGGACGCAGTATTTT
NA,TRBV4-3,TRBJ2-7,13,NA,CASSQDGGYEQYF,TGCGCCAGCAGCCAAGATGGGGGGTACGAGCAGTACTTC
NA,TRBV29-1,TRBJ2-3,10,NA,CSVEQGLQYF,TGCAGCGTTGAGCAGGGATTGCAGTATTTT
NA,TRBV15,TRBJ1-2,16,NA,CATSRAGQPVSRGYTF,TGTGCCACCAGCAGAGCCGGACAACCAGTTAGTAGAGGCTACACCTTC
TRBD1,TRBV6-5,TRBJ1-2,16,NA,CASSYPPGQRNYGYTF,TGTGCCAGCAGTTACCCCCCGGGACAGAGAAACTATGGCTACACCTTC
NA,TRBV19,TRBJ1-1,12,NA,CASNRVNTEAFF,TGTGCCAGTAACAGGGTGAACACTGAAGCTTTCTTT